This TCR beta chain was captured in a study of blood T cell repertoires in COVID-19. As for the study in general: The United States, Italy and Spain supplied acute and convalescent COVID-19 samples. Sources were T cells, B-cell-depleted T cells, or PBMCs; the material itself was cDNA or gDNA.

In the authors' methods: It was from reference gene primer amplification that nucleated cell counts were estimated. Clones were sequenced by immunoSEQ multiplex PCR, and TCRdb holds only the in-frame ones, with some missing. That table is the source of V, J and clone size, and D and trimming were worked out from the DNA. This sample has about 120,000 clones, with 55% to 75% found just once. This CDR3 spans 15 amino acids. Per germline, CDR1 KGHDR and CDR2 SFDVKD. After removal of 3 bases from V and 3 bases from J, the junction contained 6 bases not matched to a gene. The sequenced material came from peripheral blood. The TCR originated in a woman in her 70s with acute or convalescent COVID-19. The J gene is TRBJ2-7, the V gene TRBV24-1; 8 nucleotides line up with TRBD1. The DNA for the CDR3 is TGTGCCACCAGTGATCCGGGACAGGCCCACTACGAGCAGTACTTC. It specifies CATSDPGQAHYEQYF.